This TCR beta chain was obtained from a study of T cells in Graves' hyperthyroidism and ophthalmopathy. Ophthalmopathy patients had moderate-to-severe active disease, CAS ≥3, NOSPECS ≥4, and disease duration under 3 months. Using RNA transcripts as the source, TCR beta CDR3 regions were amplified. TCR CDR3 regions were first amplified by RT-PCR with HTBI primers. TCRdb re-called the multiplex PCR reads through MiXCR, storing one row per CDR3 protein. The sample lists hundreds of thousands of distinct CDR3 sequences, approximately 21% seen once, with 50% to 75% in the top ten. This clonotype was detected only a few times. The CDR3 totals 15 residues. The V gene's germline CDR1 is SGHRS and CDR2 YFSETQ. V dropped 5 bases and J dropped 0 bases, with 12 bases sitting between them.

This chain links TRBV5-1 with TRBJ1-5; D may be TRBD1 (6 bases). This TCR derives from a young man with Graves' ophthalmopathy. Sequenced: blood. The CDR3 protein is CASSPGDTSNQPQHF. CDR3 nucleotide sequence: TGCGCCAGCAGTCCAGGGGACACTAGCAATCAGCCCCAGCATTTT.